A single sample gave rise to the 18 T cell receptor beta chains below, sequenced in a study of long-term antiretroviral therapy in people with HIV. Assay version v3.0 of immunoSEQ was used, and it was run at survey level. Measured with immunoSEQ multiplex PCR; TCRdb has only the in-frame clones, and not every one. The sample includes 20,000 to 25,000 clones, around 81% of them seen just once. Source: unsorted PBMCs, taken 1.6 years after starting antiretroviral therapy. The receptors originated from a man aged 35-49 years with HIV.

The chain has TRBV7-3 and TRBJ2-3; D tentatively fits TRBD1 or TRBD2 (5 bases each). CDR1 and CDR2 (germline): SGHTA, FQGTGA. The CDR3 is 17 amino acids. The germline V and J ends were trimmed by 1 base and 5 bases, with 19 bases remaining between them. CDR3 amino acids: CASSLSSGTFGIDTQYF. CDR3 in DNA: TGTGCCAGCAGCTTAAGTTCCGGGACCTTCGGGATAGATACGCAGTATTTT.

The rearrangement uses TRBV13 and TRBJ2-1; D is unresolved. CDR1 is PRHDT, CDR2 FYEKMQ, per germline (reference sequence). The CDR3 runs to 13 residues. The ends were cut back, 0 bases at V and 7 bases at J, with 7 bases in the middle. The CDR3 DNA is TGTGCCAGCAGCTTAGGTTTGGGAAATGAGCAGTTCTTC. Protein product: CASSLGLGNEQFF.

The J gene is TRBJ1-3, the V gene TRBV7-9; D possibly corresponds to TRBD1 (6 bases). This CDR3 is built from 15 residues. The germline gives CDR1 SEHNR, CDR2 FQNEAQ (reference sequence). Trimming shortened V by 4 bases and J by 3 bases, and 13 bases separated the two germline ends. Here the CDR3 reads CASSSFGGGGNTIYF. DNA for the CDR3: TGTGCCAGCAGCTCCTTCGGAGGGGGTGGAAACACCATATATTTT.

The chain uses TRBV19 and TRBJ1-2; 12 bases align to TRBD1. With V trimmed by 6 bases and J by 6 bases, 8 bases remained unmatched. In germline, CDR1 is LNHDA, CDR2 SQIVND (reference sequence). The CDR3 runs 15 residues. As DNA, the CDR3 is TGTGCCAGTAGCAGTCCCGGGACAGGGGGCAATGGCTACACCTTC. This sequence encodes CASSSPGTGGNGYTF. The complete variable domain, with remaining parts taken from reference TRBV19 and TRBJ1-2, reads DGGITQSPKYLFRKEGQNVTLSCEQNLNHDAMYWYRQDPGQGLRLIYYSQIVNDFQKGDIAEGYSVSREKKESFPLTVTSAQKNPTAFYLCASSSPGTGGNGYTFGSGTRLTVV.

This clone is a singleton in its sample. This chain joins TRBV6-5 and TRBJ2-7; D is perhaps TRBD1 (6 bases). V dropped 4 bases and J dropped 2 bases, with 15 bases sitting between them. Germline loops: CDR1 MNHEY, CDR2 SVGAGI. CDR3 length: 15 residues. The CDR3 DNA reads as TGTGCCAGCAGTTCCCTCGGACAGTTCCCCTACGAGCAGTACTTC. It is translated as CASSSLGQFPYEQYF.

V is TRBV10-3 and J is TRBJ2-3; D unclear. Per the germline V gene, CDR1 is ENHRY and CDR2 is SYGVKD. The CDR3 totals 15 residues. V gave up 2 bases and J gave up 2 bases, with 11 bases separating them. The CDR3 is CAISEAPTITDTQYF. CDR3 bases: TGTGCCATCAGTGAGGCCCCCACAATCACAGATACGCAGTATTTT.

A few counts support this clone. The chain links TRBV5-6 to TRBJ1-1; D unclear. This CDR3 is 13 amino acids long. Germline CDR1 reads SGHDT; CDR2 reads YYEEEE. V dropped 0 bases and J dropped 7 bases, with 10 bases sitting between them. The CDR3 sequence is CASSLVARNEAFF. The CDR3 nucleotides read TGTGCCAGCAGCTTGGTGGCCAGAAATGAAGCTTTCTTT.

This chain connects TRBV30 to TRBJ2-7; D is possibly TRBD1 (6 bases). CDR1 is GTSNPN and CDR2 is SVGIG in the germline V gene (reference sequence). Trimming left V 2 bases short and J 0 bases short, with 11 bases between. The CDR3 contains 14 residues. The CDR3 sequence is CAWSKQGHSYEQYF. The CDR3 DNA reads TGTGCCTGGAGTAAACAGGGCCACTCCTACGAGCAGTACTTC.

This clone showed up just a few times. This sequence joins TRBV18 and TRBJ2-3, with 10 nucleotides matching TRBD2. Germline V gives CDR1 KGHSH, CDR2 LQKENI. The CDR3 is made up of 13 amino acids. V lost 3 bases, J lost 6 bases, and 0 bases stayed unmatched. The CDR3: CASSPTSGDTQYF. The CDR3 bases are TGTGCCAGCTCACCGACTAGCGGGGATACGCAGTATTTT.

This clone was seen a few times. V gene TRBV6-6 combines with J gene TRBJ1-3; D call uncertain. The CDR3 runs 14 residues. Looked up from germline, CDR1 is MNHNY and CDR2 is SVGAGI (reference sequence). V was pared by 4 bases and J by 4 bases, with 11 bases between. The CDR3 nucleotides read TGTGCCAGCAGTTTAACGGGAGGGGGAAACACCATATATTTT. This translates into CASSLTGGGNTIYF.

In DNA, the CDR3 is TGTGCCAGCAGCTTAGGGGACAGGGCCGGAGTTCTCGATGAAAAACTGTTTTTT. It yields the protein CASSLGDRAGVLDEKLFF. The chain combines TRBV7-9 with TRBJ1-4, with 9 bases aligning to TRBD1. This CDR3 is 18 amino acids long. Germline V gives CDR1 SEHNR, CDR2 FQNEAQ (reference sequence). V lost 1 base and J lost 6; bases outside the gene matches: 12.

The genes are TRBV5-8 and TRBJ1-1; tentative D call: TRBD1 (5 bases). CDR3 size: 14 residues. Trimming shortened V by 1 base and J by 1 base, and 8 bases separated the two germline ends. The germline V gene has CDR1 SGHTS and CDR2 YDEGEE. CDR3 amino acids: CASSLHRGNTEAFF. Written as DNA, the CDR3 is TGTGCCAGCAGCTTGCATAGGGGGAACACTGAAGCTTTCTTT.

This clone came up a few times. V usage is TRBV29-1 and J usage is TRBJ2-7; no clear D. CDR1 SQVTM and CDR2 ANQGSEA come from the germline V gene. CDR3 length: 12 residues. Trimming left V 4 bases short and J 7 bases short, with 14 bases between. CDR3 loop: CSVVGRLGEQYF. The CDR3, as DNA: TGCAGCGTTGTCGGCAGACTGGGGGAGCAGTACTTC.

The table lists this clone with a few counts. This chain uses TRBV5-5 with TRBJ1-5, with D unresolved. This CDR3 has 13 residues. The germline gives CDR1 SGHKS, CDR2 YYEKEE (reference sequence). Between the trimmed V and J ends, which lost 1 base and 4 bases, there was a span of 6 bases. The CDR3 DNA is TGTGCCAGCAGCTTGTACAGTAATCAGCCCCAGCATTTT. Its protein is CASSLYSNQPQHF.

The chain is built from TRBV4-1 and TRBJ1-2; 10 nucleotides line up with TRBD1. This CDR3 is built from 16 residues. Germline lookup yields CDR1 MGHRA and CDR2 YSYEKL. V shed 0 bases and J 4 bases; nucleotides not matched to a gene: 5. The CDR3 spells CASSQEGTGVSYGYTF. In nucleotides, the CDR3 is TGCGCCAGCAGCCAAGAGGGGACAGGGGTATCCTATGGCTACACCTTC.

This clone turned up a few times. CDR3 amino acids: CASSKGDRGCGNQPQHF. CDR3 nucleotides: TGTGCCAGCAGCAAAGGAGACAGGGGATGCGGCAATCAGCCCCAGCATTTT. V and J are TRBV21-1 and TRBJ1-5; TRBD1, the table's D call, lacks a check against the DNA. TRBV21-1 is tagged as a pseudogene. The CDR3 spans 17 residues.

The J gene is TRBJ2-2, the V gene TRBV29-1; D might be TRBD1 (5 bases). Trimming cost V 5 bases and J 0 bases, with 10 bases left between them. This CDR3 is built from 14 residues. Germline loops: CDR1 SQVTM, CDR2 ANQGSEA. The CDR3 bases are TGCAGCGTTCGGACGGACACGAACACCGGGGAGCTGTTTTTT. As protein: CSVRTDTNTGELFF.

CDR3 coding DNA: TGTGCCAGCAGTTCGAGACCGGGACAGGGGAACGAGCAGTACTTC. It yields the protein CASSSRPGQGNEQYF. The V and J genes are TRBV6-6 and TRBJ2-7, with 10 positions matching TRBD1. The germline V gene has CDR1 MNHNY and CDR2 SVGAGI (reference sequence). J gave up 5 bases and V 4 bases, and 8 bases lay outside the gene matches. This CDR3 region has 15 residues.